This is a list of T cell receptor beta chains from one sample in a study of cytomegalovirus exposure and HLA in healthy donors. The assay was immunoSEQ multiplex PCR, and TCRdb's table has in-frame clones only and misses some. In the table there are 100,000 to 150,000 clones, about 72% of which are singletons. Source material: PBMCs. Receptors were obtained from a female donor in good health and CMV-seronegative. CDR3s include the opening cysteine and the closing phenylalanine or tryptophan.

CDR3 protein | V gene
CASSLRGQGDTGELFF | TRBV4-1
CASTPGRSTDTQYF | TRBV7-2
CASSTRQGGNEQFF | TRBV9
CASSPTGNEQFF | TRBV6-6
CASSAQGLGGYTF | TRBV9
CAWSRGYTEAFF | TRBV30
CAWSLSGRSNEQFF | TRBV30
CASSLYPPPADTQYF | TRBV7-2
CASRDSVSTDTQYF | TRBV28
CASSLLSALAGGPGNEQFF | TRBV11-2
CATSPQAGQGRTGELFF | TRBV15
CASSVGLAGAREQYF | TRBV7-8
CASSLRTPTYEQYF | TRBV7-8
CASTRQGTSGSNEQFF | TRBV7-2
CASSPGTGGRNTEAFF | TRBV5-4
CASSLGQGGFDYGYTF | TRBV11-2
CASSDRLSANTGELFF | TRBV9
CASSLAQALSYEQYF | TRBV5-1
CASSYKTGQTEAFF | TRBV6-6
CASSYSLSNQPQHF | TRBV6-5
CASSFAWDRGPGAWEQYF | TRBV12-1
CASSLGLAGGHEQFF | TRBV11-2
CASSPVAAGGQETQYF | TRBV5-1
CASSLALNQPQHF | TRBV11-2
CASSPSGQPLTGYTF | TRBV27
CASSLWTGATNEKLFF | TRBV28
CASSITGYNEQFF | TRBV19
CASRRSGGGTGELFF | TRBV10-2
CASGRDGGLSPLHF | TRBV9
CASSPLSGNQPQHF | TRBV6-5
CASRDRGYEQYF | TRBV2
CASSPGQGGFLGNQPQHF | TRBV7-9
CASSGRDSNSPLHF | TRBV2
CAISGDSSTNEKLFF | TRBV10-3
CASRSQAGNTIYF | TRBV10-1
CASSQDLTGSYEQYF | TRBV4-3
CASRPGQGVNYGYTF | TRBV5-1
CASSLVAGDGEQYF | TRBV7-2
CASSLAGGEAEAFF | TRBV5-1
CASSLGASGRAETQYF | TRBV13
CASSIGQGAEQYF | TRBV7-9
CASSWAGGEGETQYF | TRBV27
CSALAGEGYEQYF | TRBV29-1
CASSPPRTSIAEQYF | TRBV18
CASSVAGTGGETQYF | TRBV9